Below are 20 T cell receptor beta chains sequenced from a single sample in a study of blood T cell repertoires in COVID-19. Produced via immunoSEQ multiplex PCR; TCRdb's table is partial and in-frame only. Of approximately 260,000 clones listed, around 87% are singletons. The specimen sequenced was peripheral blood. The receptor source for this set is a man aged 55 to 70 who had recovered from COVID-19.

The gene calls are TRBV29-1 and TRBJ1-2; D may be TRBD1 (5 bases). Germline-derived CDR1 and CDR2 are SQVTM and ANQGSEA. This CDR3 spans 12 amino acids. V was trimmed by 3 bases and J by 3 bases, leaving 8 bases between them. The CDR3 spells CSVEIGDYGYTF. The DNA of the CDR3 is TGCAGCGTTGAGATAGGGGACTATGGCTACACCTTC.

Written as DNA, the CDR3 is TGTGCCAGCAGCCTACTAGCGGGGAATACCTACGAGCAGTACTTC. This sequence encodes CASSLLAGNTYEQYF. This chain uses TRBV3-1 (or the pseudogene TRBV3-2) with TRBJ2-7, with TRBD2 matching 10 bases. CDR3 length equals 15 residues. Germline CDR1 and CDR2: LGHDT and YNNKEL (reference sequence). The junction had 5 bases not matched to a gene; V was cut back by 4 bases and J by 2 bases.

This chain uses TRBV2 with TRBJ2-2; D is uncertain. Trimming shortened V by 3 bases and J by 0 bases, and 14 bases separated the two germline ends. CDR3 length: 17 residues. Germline V gene sequence: CDR1 SNHLY, CDR2 FYNNEI. The CDR3 spells CASSEQEFRTNTGELFF. Written as DNA, the CDR3 is TGTGCCAGCAGTGAGCAGGAATTTCGCACGAACACCGGGGAGCTGTTTTTT.

As regards this clone: Other DNA sequences in this sample translate to the same CDR3. The CDR3 DNA is TGTGCCAGTAGGAGACAGGGGAACACCGGGGAGCTGTTTTTT. It specifies CASRRQGNTGELFF. The chain has TRBV19 and TRBJ2-2, with 7 bases identical to TRBD1. The trim removed 6 bases at V and 1 base at J, leaving 2 bases unmatched. The CDR3 spans 14 residues. Germline CDR1 and CDR2: LNHDA and SQIVND (reference sequence).

The genes are TRBV3-1 (or the pseudogene TRBV3-2) and TRBJ1-2; 7 bases agree with TRBD1. Germline values: CDR1 LGHDT, CDR2 YNNKEL (reference sequence). CDR3 length: 16 amino acids. The junction had 18 bases not matched to a gene; V was cut back by 6 bases and J by 8 bases. CDR3 region: CASSRILLTGASGYTF. The CDR3, as DNA: TGTGCCAGCAGTCGTATTCTTTTAACAGGGGCGAGCGGCTACACCTTC.

About this clone: Other DNA sequences of this sample code for an identical CDR3. The chain has TRBV12-3 or TRBV12-4 and TRBJ1-5; D perhaps matches TRBD1 (5 bases). The CDR3 has 13 amino acids. V was clipped by 5 bases and J by 6 bases, with 11 bases between them. CDR3 sequence (DNA): TGTGCCAGCAGTCTCACGGGGGGTCAGCCCCAGCATTTT. Protein product: CASSLTGGQPQHF.

The chain uses TRBV3-1 (or the pseudogene TRBV3-2) and TRBJ2-7; D ambiguous. Germline values: CDR1 LGHDT, CDR2 YNNKEL (reference sequence). There are 17 residues in the CDR3. Trimming shortened V by 1 base and J by 4 bases, and 20 bases separated the two germline ends. CDR3 residues: CASSQAESGRLRYEQYF. The CDR3 nucleotides are TGTGCCAGCAGCCAAGCCGAGTCCGGCAGGCTTCGTTACGAGCAGTACTTC.

V is TRBV7-2 and J is TRBJ2-1; 7 bases line up with TRBD2. Germline V gene lookup returns CDR1 SGHTA and CDR2 FQGNSA. CDR3 length: 15 residues. Trimming cost V 3 bases and J 9 bases; bases outside gene matches: 11. DNA of the CDR3: TGTGCCAGCAGCTTCGTGGGGGGGAAAAAGACTGAGCAGTTCTTC. It specifies CASSFVGGKKTEQFF.

This chain uses TRBV19 with TRBJ1-5; 7 nucleotides line up with TRBD1. This CDR3 is built from 15 residues. Germline V gives CDR1 LNHDA, CDR2 SQIVND (reference sequence). V dropped 2 bases and J dropped 3; count of bases not matched to a gene: 4. The CDR3 coding sequence is TGTGCCAGTAGTATAAAGGGACAGAACAATCAGCCCCAGCATTTT. This encodes CASSIKGQNNQPQHF.

Details on this clone: The same CDR3 can be traced to other DNA sequences in this sample. The genes are TRBV28 and TRBJ2-3, with TRBD2 matching 7 bases. Germline values: CDR1 MDHEN, CDR2 SYDVKM. J was trimmed by 6 bases and V by 5 bases; bases with no gene match: 11. The CDR3 has 15 residues. CDR3 coding DNA: TGTGCCAGCAGTACCTCGGGCGGGGGTACGGATACGCAGTATTTT. This gives the protein CASSTSGGGTDTQYF. The complete variable domain, with remaining parts taken from reference TRBV28 and TRBJ2-3, reads DVKVTQSSRYLVKRTGEKVFLECVQDMDHENMFWYRQDPGLGLRLIYFSYDVKMKEKGDIPEGYSVSREKKERFSLILESASTNQTSMYLCASSTSGGGTDTQYFGPGTRLTVL.

The DNA of the CDR3 is TGTGCCAGCACCGGACAGATATCTGGAAACACCATATATTTT. Protein product: CASTGQISGNTIYF. The J gene is TRBJ1-3, the V gene TRBV6-1; TRBD1 is a possible D gene (6 bases). CDR3 length equals 14 residues. The V end lost 7 bases, the J end lost 1 base, and 11 bases lay between the germline ends. The germline V gene encodes CDR1 MNHNS and CDR2 SASEGT.

The chain has TRBV9 and TRBJ2-1, with D possibly being TRBD2 (5 bases). The CDR3 is 16 residues long. Looked up from germline, CDR1 is SGDLS and CDR2 is YYNGEE. With 4 bases removed from V and 5 bases from J, the gap between germline ends came to 19 bases. CDR3: CASSTWLAAEDNEQFF. The CDR3 bases are TGTGCCAGCAGCACCTGGCTAGCAGCGGAAGACAATGAGCAGTTCTTC.

This clone was found a few times. This chain joins TRBV3-1 (or the pseudogene TRBV3-2) and TRBJ2-2, with 7 nucleotides matching TRBD1. CDR1 and CDR2 (germline): LGHDT, YNNKEL (reference sequence). This CDR3 contains 15 residues. The trim removed 3 bases at V and 7 bases at J, leaving 8 bases unmatched. The CDR3 loop reads CASSHYGQVSGELFF. In nucleotides, the CDR3 is TGTGCCAGCAGCCACTACGGACAGGTCAGCGGGGAGCTGTTTTTT.

The genes are TRBV24-1 and TRBJ2-2, with TRBD2 matching over 10 bases. The CDR3 is 17 residues long. Germline V gene lookup returns CDR1 KGHDR and CDR2 SFDVKD. J gave up 3 bases and V 4 bases, and 7 bases lay outside the gene matches. The CDR3 nucleotides read TGTGCCACCAGTGACCTGACTAGCGGGCATGACACCGGGGAGCTGTTTTTT. Residues: CATSDLTSGHDTGELFF.

The chain has TRBV15 and TRBJ2-1; TRBD1 matches at 9 bases. CDR1 is LNHNV and CDR2 is YYDKDF in the germline V gene (reference sequence). Unmatched junction bases numbered 10, after V lost 3 bases and J lost 13 bases. The CDR3 runs to 14 residues. The CDR3 nucleotides are TGTGCCACCAGCAGTGCCGGGACAGGGTCTCTTCAGTTCTTC. This codes for CATSSAGTGSLQFF.

CDR3 in amino acids: CASSQEGSAGGSADTQYF. The CDR3 DNA reads as TGTGCCAGCAGCCAAGAGGGTTCGGCGGGGGGGTCGGCAGATACGCAGTATTTT. This chain connects TRBV3-1 (or the pseudogene TRBV3-2) to TRBJ2-3, with 9 nucleotides matching TRBD2. CDR1 LGHDT and CDR2 YNNKEL come from the germline V gene (reference sequence). The V and J ends lost 0 bases and 4 bases, in that order; junction bases with no gene match: 11. This CDR3 contains 18 residues.

This clone occurred many times. This chain links TRBV5-1 with TRBJ1-4, with 7 bases fitting TRBD1. V lost 0 bases to trimming and J lost 8 bases; unmatched junction nucleotides: 7. The CDR3 loop spans 15 amino acids. Germline V gene lookup returns CDR1 SGHRS and CDR2 YFSETQ. CDR3 bases: TGCGCCAGCAGCTTGGGGACAGGTCTTGGGGAAAAACTGTTTTTT. Its protein is CASSLGTGLGEKLFF.

J is TRBJ2-7 and V is TRBV10-2, with 7 nucleotides matching TRBD2. The V gene's germline CDR1 is WSHSY and CDR2 SAAADI. The CDR3 has 13 amino acids. Losses at the gene ends were 5 bases for V and 4 bases for J; bases not matched to a gene: 5. CDR3 in amino acids: CASSLPSGYEQYF. DNA of the CDR3: TGCGCCAGCAGTCTCCCTAGCGGTTACGAGCAGTACTTC.

This chain links TRBV7-8 with TRBJ2-1; 8 bases align to TRBD2. The CDR3 sequence is 15 residues long. The germline V gene has CDR1 SGHVS and CDR2 FQNEAQ. V trimming: 1 base; J trimming: 7 bases; junction bases outside the gene matches: 6. For the CDR3, the DNA is TGTGCCAGCAGCTTAGGCAGCGGGGGCGAAAATGAGCAGTTCTTC. Translation: CASSLGSGGENEQFF.

This rearrangement joins TRBV6-5 to TRBJ1-5; D is possibly TRBD1 (5 bases). Trimming removed 7 bases from V and 4 bases from J, with 14 bases in between. The CDR3 covers 14 residues. Per the germline V gene, CDR1 is MNHEY and CDR2 is SVGAGI. The CDR3 reads CASIRDSLNQPQHF. The CDR3 DNA reads as TGTGCCAGCATCCGCGACAGTCTTAATCAGCCCCAGCATTTT.